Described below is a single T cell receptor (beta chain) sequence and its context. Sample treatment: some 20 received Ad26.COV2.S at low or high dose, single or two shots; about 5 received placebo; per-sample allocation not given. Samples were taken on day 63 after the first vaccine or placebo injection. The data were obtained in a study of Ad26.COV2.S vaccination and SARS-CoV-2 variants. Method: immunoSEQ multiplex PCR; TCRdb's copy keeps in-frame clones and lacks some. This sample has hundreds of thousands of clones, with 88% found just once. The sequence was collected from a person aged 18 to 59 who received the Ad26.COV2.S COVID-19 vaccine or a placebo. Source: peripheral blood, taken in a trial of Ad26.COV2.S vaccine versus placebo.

CDR3 DNA sequence: TGCGCCAGCAGTCCACGACAGATCAATTCACCCCTCCACTTT. Its protein product is CASSPRQINSPLHF. The chain is built from TRBV5-1 and TRBJ1-6; D may be TRBD1 (5 bases). The CDR3 length is 14 residues. Germline V gives CDR1 SGHRS, CDR2 YFSETQ. V lost 5 bases and J 7 bases, leaving 13 bases between the germline ends.